These 11 T cell receptor beta chains were all obtained from the same sample, sequenced in a study of T cell changes during pregnancy in multiple sclerosis (dated 2019 in TCRdb). Library generation was performed with the immunoSEQ multiplex PCR assay. The table was pulled from immuneACCESS by TCRdb, which kept in-frame rearrangements only. Such tables lose some clones; where checked, under half of the loss comes from unresolved V genes, and the rest has no known cause. The sample profile shows roughly 52,000 clones; almost 95% of them were found once. The top ten clonotypes cover less than 0.3% of the sample. The source was CD4+ T cells from peripheral blood mononuclear cells, collected in the third trimester of pregnancy. These receptors all come from a female donor with multiple sclerosis, enrolled in a pregnancy study.

The chain is built from TRBV2 and TRBJ2-7; D perhaps matches TRBD2 (5 bases). The germline V and J ends were trimmed by 8 bases and 0 bases, with 14 bases remaining between them. The CDR3 has 14 amino acids. Looked up from germline, CDR1 is SNHLY and CDR2 is FYNNEI. The CDR3 loop reads CASQASGPSYEQYF. Written as DNA, the CDR3 is TGTGCCAGCCAAGCGAGCGGCCCCTCCTACGAGCAGTACTTC.

The V and J genes are TRBV6-1 and TRBJ1-5; possible D gene TRBD1, 6 bases. This CDR3 comprises 14 residues. The V end lost 5 bases, the J end lost 4 bases, and 12 bases lay between the germline ends. The V gene's germline CDR1 is MNHNS and CDR2 SASEGT. This CDR3 is CASSWKGENQPQHF. Here the CDR3 DNA reads TGTGCCAGCAGTTGGAAGGGGGAAAATCAGCCCCAGCATTTT.

This clone was observed a single time. V gene TRBV5-4 combines with J gene TRBJ1-1; no clear D. The CDR3 is 13 residues long. From germline, CDR1 is SGHNT and CDR2 YYREEE (reference sequence). The V end was cut by 4 bases, the J end by 6 bases, with 13 bases between. In DNA, the CDR3 is TGTGCCAGCAGCCCAGGACTTGGCGCTGAAGCTTTCTTT. Translated, it gives CASSPGLGAEAFF.

The chain carries TRBV7-3 and TRBJ2-1; the match to TRBD2 covers 7 bases. CDR3 length: 15 amino acids. From germline, CDR1 is SGHTA and CDR2 FQGTGA. V lost 1 base, J lost 8 bases, and 8 bases stayed unmatched. CDR3 residues: CASSLMGGVRDEQFF. CDR3 nucleotide sequence: TGTGCCAGCAGCTTAATGGGGGGGGTTCGCGATGAGCAGTTCTTC.

This chain connects TRBV14 to TRBJ1-1; 11 bases agree with TRBD1. The ends lost 4 bases at V and 3 bases at J; junction bases unmatched: 7. Germline V gene data show CDR1 as SGHDN and CDR2 as FVKESK. The CDR3 runs to 16 residues. The CDR3 bases are TGTGCCAGCAGCCCCGGGACAGGGGGTTCACACACTGAAGCTTTCTTT. Translated, it gives CASSPGTGGSHTEAFF.

The rearrangement links TRBV20-1 to TRBJ2-1; the D is unclear. The CDR3 loop spans 11 amino acids. Per germline, CDR1 DFQATT and CDR2 SNEGSKA (reference sequence). Deletions cut 2 bases from V and 4 bases from J, with 3 bases between. The CDR3 sequence: CSARLYNEQFF. The CDR3 nucleotides are TGCAGTGCTAGACTATACAATGAGCAGTTCTTC.

The gene calls are TRBV6-5 and TRBJ2-5; D is perhaps TRBD1 (8 bases). The CDR3 loop spans 15 amino acids. The V and J ends lost 6 bases and 5 bases respectively, with 19 bases between them. Germline assignment: CDR1 MNHEY and CDR2 SVGAGI. The CDR3 DNA reads as TGTGCCAGCAGCCCAACAGGGGGGGTCTGGGAGACCCAGTACTTC. This translates into CASSPTGGVWETQYF.

This chain connects TRBV10-3 to TRBJ1-5; D gene ambiguous. CDR1 and CDR2 (germline): ENHRY, SYGVKD. This CDR3 contains 14 residues. Trimming took off 1 base at V and 6 bases at J, with 10 bases between the two ends. The CDR3 DNA sequence: TGTGCCATCAGTGAGTGGGGAGACGGTCAGCCCCAGCATTTT. Its protein is CAISEWGDGQPQHF.

The chain recombines TRBV5-5 with TRBJ2-2; 10 bases line up with TRBD2. In germline, CDR1 is SGHKS, CDR2 YYEKEE (reference sequence). The V and J ends lost 5 bases and 6 bases, in that order; junction bases with no gene match: 10. This CDR3 spans 16 amino acids. CDR3: CASSHSGGAGAGELFF. The CDR3 DNA is TGTGCCAGCAGTCACAGCGGGGGGGCGGGGGCCGGGGAGCTGTTTTTT. The full variable domain, its missing parts supplied by reference TRBV5-5 and TRBJ2-2, is DAGVTQSPTHLIKTRGQQVTLRCSPISGHKSVSWYQQVLGQGPQFIFQYYEKEERGRGNFPDRFSARQFPNYSSELNVNALLLGDSALYLCASSHSGGAGAGELFFGEGSRLTVL.

The V and J genes are TRBV10-3 and TRBJ2-2, with 11 bases aligning to TRBD2. CDR1 ENHRY and CDR2 SYGVKD come from the germline V gene. Losses at the gene ends were 9 bases for V and 5 bases for J; bases not matched to a gene: 8. The CDR3 loop spans 15 amino acids. Here the CDR3 DNA reads TGTGCCATTCAGGAGGTAGCGGGGGGGACCGGGGAGCTGTTTTTT. Its protein product is CAIQEVAGGTGELFF.

The count of this clone is one. The V gene is TRBV5-6, the J gene TRBJ1-5, with a possible D match to TRBD1 (5 bases). The V end was cut by 0 bases, the J end by 7 bases, with 8 bases between. The CDR3 sequence is 13 residues long. Germline CDR1 SGHDT, CDR2 YYEEEE. The CDR3 loop reads CASSLGGDQPQHF. The CDR3 DNA sequence: TGTGCCAGCAGCTTGGGGGGGGACCAGCCCCAGCATTTT.